This T cell receptor (beta chain) came from a study of high-grade serous ovarian cancer treatment subgroups. Note on this clone: As yet, its antigen is unknown.

General study points: These tumor repertoires lack spatial information from bulk sequencing.

Libraries were prepared by immunoSEQ multiplex PCR; TCRdb keeps only in-frame clonotypes and omits some of them. The sample holds 7,500 or so clones; just under 80% are singletons and the top ten take 11%. Tumor tissue was taken before any definitive surgery or chemotherapy was given. The ends were cut back, 6 bases at V and 2 bases at J, with 9 bases in the middle. Germline V gene sequence: CDR1 WSHSY, CDR2 SAAADI. There are 13 residues in the CDR3. Sequences were obtained from tumor tissue. The chain carries TRBV10-2 and TRBJ2-3, with no clear D. The TCR sequence derives from a human donor with high-grade serous ovarian cancer. CDR3 sequence (DNA): TGCGCCAGCAGAGACCGCCTCACAGATACGCAGTATTTT. Protein product: CASRDRLTDTQYF.